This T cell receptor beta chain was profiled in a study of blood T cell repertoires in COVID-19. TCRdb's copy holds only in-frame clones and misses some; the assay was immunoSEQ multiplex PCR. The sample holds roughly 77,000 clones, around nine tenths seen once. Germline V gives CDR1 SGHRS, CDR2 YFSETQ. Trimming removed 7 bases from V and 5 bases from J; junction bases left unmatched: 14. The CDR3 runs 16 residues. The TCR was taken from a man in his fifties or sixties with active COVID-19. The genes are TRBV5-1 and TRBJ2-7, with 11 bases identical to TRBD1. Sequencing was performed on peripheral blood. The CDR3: CASEFRAGTGGDEQYF. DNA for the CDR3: TGCGCCAGCGAGTTCCGTGCCGGGACAGGGGGTGACGAGCAGTACTTC.